The TCR beta chain under discussion was sequenced for a study of cytomegalovirus exposure and HLA in healthy donors. Looking at the study overall: Earlier results showed 90 million to 120 million unique TCR beta sequences derived from roughly 200 million T cells.

General study points: Productive status was seen about 87% or about 30% of the time for most TCR beta V segments in an earlier analysis. With DRB1 most and HLA-C fewest, TCR association rates differed between HLA loci in a later analysis.

V lost 0 bases to trimming and J lost 3 bases, with 15 bases between them. Germline CDR1 LGHNA, CDR2 YSLEER. The CDR3 length is 16 residues. As for this clone: Antigen unknown.

Both 60 Vbeta primers and 13 Jbeta primers went into the PCR. Only in-frame clones appear in the TCRdb table, and some are missing; sequencing was by immunoSEQ multiplex PCR. There are approximately 150,000 clones in the sample; roughly four fifths occur only once, and 4.1% lies in the top ten. Each donor was nominally healthy when sampled (though unrecorded immune exposures were likely). The receptor was isolated from a man aged 50 or older in good health and CMV-seropositive. The genes are TRBV4-3 and TRBJ2-7, with D perhaps matching TRBD2 (5 bases). Specimen: PBMCs. CDR3 residues: CASSQDLTSAGYEQYF. The CDR3 region has the DNA TGCGCCAGCAGCCAAGATCTCACCTCGGCGGGCTACGAGCAGTACTTC.